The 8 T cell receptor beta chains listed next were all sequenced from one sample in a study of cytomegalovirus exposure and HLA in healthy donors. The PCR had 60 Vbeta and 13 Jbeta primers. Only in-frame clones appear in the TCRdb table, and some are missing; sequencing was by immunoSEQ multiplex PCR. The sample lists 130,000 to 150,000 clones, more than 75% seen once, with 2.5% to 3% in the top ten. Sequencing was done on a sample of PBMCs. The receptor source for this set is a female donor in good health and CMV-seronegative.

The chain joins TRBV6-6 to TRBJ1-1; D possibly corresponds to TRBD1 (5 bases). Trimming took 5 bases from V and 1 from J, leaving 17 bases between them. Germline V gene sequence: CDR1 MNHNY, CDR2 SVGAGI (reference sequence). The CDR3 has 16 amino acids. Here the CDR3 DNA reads TGTGCCAGCAGTCAGCAGAAGGGGTTGGCGAACACTGAAGCTTTCTTT. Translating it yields CASSQQKGLANTEAFF.

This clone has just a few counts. CDR3: CASRGTGTSYNEQFF. In nucleotides, the CDR3 is TGTGCCAGCAGGGGGACAGGTACCTCCTACAATGAGCAGTTCTTC. The rearrangement uses TRBV6-1 and TRBJ2-1; 8 bases map to TRBD1. Germline CDR1 reads MNHNS; CDR2 reads SASEGT. Losses at the gene ends were 6 bases for V and 0 bases for J; bases not matched to a gene: 4. This CDR3 contains 15 residues.

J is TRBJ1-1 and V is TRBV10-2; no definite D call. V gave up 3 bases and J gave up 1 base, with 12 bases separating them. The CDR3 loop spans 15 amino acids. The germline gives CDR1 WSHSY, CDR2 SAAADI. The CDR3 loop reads CASSDFGLPNTEAFF. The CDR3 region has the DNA TGCGCCAGCAGTGACTTTGGACTTCCGAACACTGAAGCTTTCTTT.

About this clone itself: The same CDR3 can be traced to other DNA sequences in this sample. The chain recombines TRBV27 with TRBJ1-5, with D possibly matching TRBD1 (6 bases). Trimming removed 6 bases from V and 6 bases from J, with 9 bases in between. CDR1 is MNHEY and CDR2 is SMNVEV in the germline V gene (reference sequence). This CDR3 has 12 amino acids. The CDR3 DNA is TGTGCCAGCAGCAGGGGCGGTCAGCCCCAGCATTTT. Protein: CASSRGGQPQHF.

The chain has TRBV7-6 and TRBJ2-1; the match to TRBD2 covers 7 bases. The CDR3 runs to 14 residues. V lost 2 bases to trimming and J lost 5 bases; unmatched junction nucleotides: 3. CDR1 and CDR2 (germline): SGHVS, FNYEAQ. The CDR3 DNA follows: TGTGCCAGCAGCTTATGGGCGGGGGACAATGAGCAGTTCTTC. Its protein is CASSLWAGDNEQFF. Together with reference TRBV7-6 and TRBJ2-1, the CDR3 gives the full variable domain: GAGVSQSPRYKVTKRGQDVALRCDPISGHVSLYWYRQALGQGPEFLTYFNYEAQQDKSGLPNDRFSAERPEGSISTLTIQRTEQRDSAMYRCASSLWAGDNEQFFGPGTRLTVL.

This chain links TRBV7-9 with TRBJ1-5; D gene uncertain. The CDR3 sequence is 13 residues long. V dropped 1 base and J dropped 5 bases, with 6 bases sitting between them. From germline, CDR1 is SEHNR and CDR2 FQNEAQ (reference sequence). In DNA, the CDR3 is TGTGCCAGCAGCTTAGGGCCCGATCAGCCCCAGCATTTT. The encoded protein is CASSLGPDQPQHF.

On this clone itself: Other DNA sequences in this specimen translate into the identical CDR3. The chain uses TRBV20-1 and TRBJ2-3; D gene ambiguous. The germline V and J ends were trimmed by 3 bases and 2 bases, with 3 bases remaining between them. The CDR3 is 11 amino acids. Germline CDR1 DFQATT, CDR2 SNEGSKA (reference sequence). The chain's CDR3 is CSASLTDTQYF. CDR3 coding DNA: TGCAGTGCTAGCCTCACAGATACGCAGTATTTT.

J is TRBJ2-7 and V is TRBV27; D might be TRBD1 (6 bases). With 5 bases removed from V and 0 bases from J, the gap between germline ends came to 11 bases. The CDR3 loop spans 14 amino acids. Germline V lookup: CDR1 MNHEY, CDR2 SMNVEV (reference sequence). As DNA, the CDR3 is TGTGCCAGCAGTCCCTGGACAGCCTCCTACGAGCAGTACTTC. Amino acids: CASSPWTASYEQYF.